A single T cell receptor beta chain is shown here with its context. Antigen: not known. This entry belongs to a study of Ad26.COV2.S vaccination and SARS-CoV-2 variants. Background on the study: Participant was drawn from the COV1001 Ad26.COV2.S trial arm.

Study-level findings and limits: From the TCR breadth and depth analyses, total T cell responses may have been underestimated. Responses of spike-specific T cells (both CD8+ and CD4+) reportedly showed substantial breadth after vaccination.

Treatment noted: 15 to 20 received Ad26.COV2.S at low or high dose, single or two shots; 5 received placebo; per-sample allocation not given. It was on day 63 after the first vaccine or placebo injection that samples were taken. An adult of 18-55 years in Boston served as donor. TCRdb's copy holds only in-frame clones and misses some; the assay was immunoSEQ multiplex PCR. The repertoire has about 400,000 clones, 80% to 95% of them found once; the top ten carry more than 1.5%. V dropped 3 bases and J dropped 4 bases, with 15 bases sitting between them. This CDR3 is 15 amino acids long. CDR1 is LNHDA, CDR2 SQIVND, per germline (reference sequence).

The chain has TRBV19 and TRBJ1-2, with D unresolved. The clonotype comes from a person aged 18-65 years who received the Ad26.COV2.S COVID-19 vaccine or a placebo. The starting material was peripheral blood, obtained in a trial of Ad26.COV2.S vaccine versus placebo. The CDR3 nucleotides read TGTGCCAGTAGTATTTCAGACTCCTCTTTCTATGGCTACACCTTC. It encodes CASSISDSSFYGYTF.